This TCR beta chain emerged from a study of early T cells in non-severe SARS-CoV-2 infection. Across the whole study: Bulk RNA taken from unsorted whole blood was sequenced, leaving chains unpaired.

Unique molecular identifiers were affixed to single, distinct cDNA molecules. A single record per CDR3 protein comes from TCRdb applying MiXCR to the 5' RACE reads. This table holds tens of thousands of distinct CDR3 sequences, around 9.1% found once. The CDR3 length is 14 residues. Looked up from germline, CDR1 is MNHNS and CDR2 is SASEGT. V was cut by 6 bases and J by 4 bases, with 16 bases left in between. In its sample, this clonotype was seen many times. This receptor was taken from an adult who was a healthcare worker with PCR-confirmed SARS-CoV-2 infection or an uninfected control (not recorded which). Sequenced input: whole blood. The chain uses TRBV6-1 and TRBJ2-7; the D gene is possibly TRBD2 (6 bases). The CDR3 nucleotides are TGTGCCAGCAGATACGGCGGGGTTCAATACGAGCAGTACTTC. It translates to CASRYGGVQYEQYF.